A selection of T cell receptor beta chains follows, all from one sample in a study of cytomegalovirus exposure and HLA in healthy donors. Repertoires were generated with immunoSEQ multiplex PCR, while TCRdb's copy carries only in-frame clones and drops some. The repertoire has 110,000 to 150,000 clones, around 79% of them found once; the top ten carry 2.5% to 3.5%. Sequenced: PBMCs. Receptors originate from a female donor in good health and CMV-seronegative. CDR3s include the opening cysteine and the closing phenylalanine or tryptophan. The D gene is left open where the match is weak. Clone size is stated in some rows and not others, as once, few, many or a class when expanded.

j_call v_call d_call clone_size cdr3_nt cdr3_aa
TRBJ2-7 TRBV9 TRBD2 . TGTGCCAGCAGCCCCGGAGCGGGGGCCTACGAGCAGTACTTC CASSPGAGAYEQYF
TRBJ1-3 TRBV7-2 . . TGTGCCAGCACCCAAGAGGGTACAGGGACTAGCTCTGGAAACACCATATATTTT CASTQEGTGTSSGNTIYF
TRBJ1-1 TRBV7-8 TRBD1 . TGTGCCAGCAGCTTACTTCTAGGACAGGGGCCAGACACTGAAGCTTTCTTT CASSLLLGQGPDTEAFF
TRBJ2-7 TRBV30 . . TGTGCCTGGGCCGGGACACCTTACGAGCAGTACTTC CAWAGTPYEQYF
TRBJ2-1 TRBV19 TRBD2 . TGTGCCAGTAGTATCATGACTAGCGGGAGTTGGAATGAGCAGTTCTTC CASSIMTSGSWNEQFF
TRBJ2-7 TRBV18 . . TGTGCCAGCTCACCCCAGGGAAACTACTACGAGCAGTACTTC CASSPQGNYYEQYF
TRBJ1-5 TRBV29-1 . once TGCAGCGTTGCAGGCTCCAATCAGCCCCAGCATTTT CSVAGSNQPQHF
TRBJ2-1 TRBV12-5 . . TGTGCTAGTGGTTTGGATCCTCGGCAGTTCTTC CASGLDPRQFF
TRBJ2-1 TRBV9 TRBD1 . TGTGCCAGCAGCGTAGGGGACAGGTCCGCAGGTGAGCAGTTCTTC CASSVGDRSAGEQFF
TRBJ2-1 TRBV9 TRBD1 . TGTGCCAGCAGCGCCGATAACAGGGGCAATGAGCAGTTCTTC CASSADNRGNEQFF
TRBJ2-7 TRBV19 . once TGTGCCAGTAGTCCCACGAGGACAGCCTACGAGCAGTACTTC CASSPTRTAYEQYF
TRBJ1-5 TRBV30 TRBD1 . TGTGCCTGGAGTAAGGCAGGGGGTCAGCCCCAGCATTTT CAWSKAGGQPQHF
TRBJ1-3 TRBV29-1 . . TGCAGCGTTGGGGGCACCGGCTCTGGCAACACCATATATTTT CSVGGTGSGNTIYF
TRBJ1-2 TRBV5-1 . . TGCGCCAGTTCCGAGGGGACATCAGCAGTATATGGCTACACCTTC CASSEGTSAVYGYTF